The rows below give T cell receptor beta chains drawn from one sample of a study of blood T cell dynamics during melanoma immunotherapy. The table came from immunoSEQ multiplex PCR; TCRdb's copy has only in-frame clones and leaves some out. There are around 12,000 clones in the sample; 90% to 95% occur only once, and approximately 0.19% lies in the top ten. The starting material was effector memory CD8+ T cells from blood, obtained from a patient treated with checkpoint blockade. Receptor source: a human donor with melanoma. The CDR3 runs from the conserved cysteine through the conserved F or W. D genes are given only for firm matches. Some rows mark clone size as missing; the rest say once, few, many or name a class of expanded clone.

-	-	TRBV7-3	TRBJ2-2	CASSSPTGELFF	TGTGCCAGCAGCTCGCCAACCGGGGAGCTGTTTTTT
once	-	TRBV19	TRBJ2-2	CASSRDPTGELFF	TGTGCCAGTAGTCGGGACCCAACCGGGGAGCTGTTTTTT
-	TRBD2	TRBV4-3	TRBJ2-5	CASSPNLFPSSGRGETQYF	TGCGCCAGCAGCCCGAACCTCTTCCCCTCTAGCGGGAGAGGAGAGACCCAGTACTTC
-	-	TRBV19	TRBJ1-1	CASSIGQGLNTEAFF	TGTGCCAGTAGTATTGGGCAGGGCTTAAACACTGAAGCTTTCTTT
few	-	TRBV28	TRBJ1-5	CASILRGSQPQHF	TGTGCCAGCATTCTCAGGGGTAGTCAGCCCCAGCATTTT
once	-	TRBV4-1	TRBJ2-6	CASSLGSSGANVLTF	TGCGCCAGCAGCCTAGGGAGCTCTGGGGCCAACGTCCTGACTTTC
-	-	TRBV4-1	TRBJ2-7	CASSRTVSYEQYF	TGCGCCAGCAGCCGAACAGTCTCCTACGAGCAGTACTTC
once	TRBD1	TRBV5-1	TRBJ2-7	CASSLEGTGGLFSYEQYF	TGCGCCAGCAGCTTGGAAGGGACAGGGGGCTTGTTTTCGTACGAGCAGTACTTC
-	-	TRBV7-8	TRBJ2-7	CASSLGYTSGTVSSYEQYF	TGTGCCAGCAGCTTAGGTTATACCTCCGGGACGGTGAGCTCCTACGAGCAGTACTTC
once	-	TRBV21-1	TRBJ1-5	CARASRQGALSNQPQHF	TGTGCCAGGGCTTCTAGACAGGGGGCTCTTAGCAATCAGCCCCAGCATTTT
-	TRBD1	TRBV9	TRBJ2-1	CASTPQGVGVEQFF	TGTGCCAGCACACCACAGGGGGTCGGGGTGGAGCAGTTCTTC
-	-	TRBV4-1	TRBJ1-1	CASSFRGHTEAFF	TGCGCCAGCAGCTTTCGCGGGCACACTGAAGCTTTCTTT
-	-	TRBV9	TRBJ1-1	CASSKTIRDPQMNTEAFF	TGTGCCAGCAGCAAAACAATCCGGGATCCCCAGATGAACACTGAAGCTTTCTTT
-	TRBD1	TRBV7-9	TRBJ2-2	CASSYGQAGNTGELFF	TGTGCCAGCAGCTACGGACAGGCGGGGAACACCGGGGAGCTGTTTTTT
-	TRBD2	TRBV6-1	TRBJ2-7	CASSIRLAEYEQYF	TGTGCCAGCAGTATTCGACTAGCGGAATACGAGCAGTACTTC
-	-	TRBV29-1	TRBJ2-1	CSVGGGPSDEQFF	TGCAGCGTTGGGGGTGGGCCGTCAGATGAGCAGTTCTTC
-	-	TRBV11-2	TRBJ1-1	CASSPLMNTEAFF	TGTGCCAGCAGCCCCTTGATGAACACTGAAGCTTTCTTT
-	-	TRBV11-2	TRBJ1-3	CASSLAGANTIYF	TGTGCCAGCAGCTTAGCTGGGGCAAACACCATATATTTT
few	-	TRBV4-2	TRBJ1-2	CASSPPSGRFYGYTF	TGTGCCAGCAGCCCGCCGTCGGGACGGTTCTATGGCTACACCTTC
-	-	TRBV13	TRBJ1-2	CASSWEAGRDGYTF	TGTGCCAGCAGCTGGGAGGCGGGGAGGGATGGCTACACCTTC
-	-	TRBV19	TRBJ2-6	CASSVSPRGANVLTF	TGTGCCAGTAGTGTTTCTCCCCGGGGGGCCAACGTCCTGACTTTC
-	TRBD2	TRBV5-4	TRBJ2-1	CASSSLAGGPQYNEQFF	TGTGCCAGCAGCTCCCTAGCGGGAGGGCCGCAATACAATGAGCAGTTCTTC
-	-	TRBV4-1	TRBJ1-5	CASSHKQGGQPQHF	TGCGCCAGCAGCCACAAACAGGGAGGTCAGCCCCAGCATTTT
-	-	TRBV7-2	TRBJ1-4	CASSLALAANEKLFF	TGTGCCAGCAGCTTAGCGCTGGCTGCTAATGAAAAACTGTTTTTT
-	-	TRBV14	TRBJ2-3	CASSPRRTSSTDTQYF	TGTGCCAGCAGCCCACGACGGACATCTAGCACAGATACGCAGTATTTT
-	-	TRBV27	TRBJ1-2	CASSSQGDYGYTF	TGTGCCAGCAGTTCTCAGGGAGACTATGGCTACACCTTC
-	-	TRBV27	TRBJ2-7	CASSSNLRSYEQYF	TGTGCCAGCAGTTCAAACCTTCGGTCCTACGAGCAGTACTTC
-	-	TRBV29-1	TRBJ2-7	CSVALNYEQYF	TGCAGCGTTGCCCTAAACTACGAGCAGTACTTC
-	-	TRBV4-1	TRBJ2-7	CASSQEHSSYEQYF	TGCGCCAGCAGCCAAGAACACAGCTCCTACGAGCAGTACTTC